This T cell receptor (beta chain) was profiled in a study of T cell responses to AZD1222 COVID-19 vaccine (dated by TCRdb to about 2021). Looking at the study overall: TCR sequencing was performed for 230 to 250 trial participants, of whom around 200 were given two doses of AZD1222 and some 25 were given two doses of MenACWY control vaccine. Trial participants were enrolled by age into 18-55, 56-69 and 70-plus year subgroups, with approximately 150, 28 and 58 TCR-sequenced participants respectively.

Note on this clone: Its antigen has not been determined. Base qualities were left out, and no much larger clone turns up one base away.

The CDR3 regions of human TCRbeta chains were subjected to immunosequencing. Processing in the source paper ran as follows. TCRs in the repertoires were compared against a reference library of SARS-CoV-2-specific TCRs that had been generated with the MIRA antigen-specificity platform. Breadth was defined as the fraction of unique TCRs that were SARS-CoV-2-associated, and depth was defined as the fraction of total T cells that were SARS-CoV-2-associated. Using the MIRA data, each spike-specific TCR was mapped to the spike region that the TCR reacts to and placed in a CD4 or CD8 class. Log10-transformed breadth and depth values were compared by one-way ANOVA with Sidak's multiple comparisons tests. TCRdb mirrors the immuneACCESS table, restricted to in-frame sequences. Some clones are absent from its copies; in checked studies, under half trace to an unresolved V gene, and the reason for the others is unknown. That table gives V, J and clone size, and the DNA gave D and trimming. For this sample the table gives tens of thousands of clones, of which roughly four fifths were detected only once. The ten largest clones represent about 6.1% of the sample.

CDR1 and CDR2 are read off the germline V gene as SGHRS and YFSETQ. Trimmed from V: 4 bases; trimmed from J: 2 bases; junction bases lacking a gene match: 7. The CDR3 holds 15 amino acids from the cysteine to the phenylalanine. Solely the CDR3 DNA is kept, with 45 bases framed from the first base. Per the publication, the time point label means: about 28 days (+/-7) after the second vaccine dose. AZD1222 recipients given second doses at about 4 weeks or at about 12 weeks were pooled, since spike-specific TCR depth and breadth were not found to differ between the two schedules. Samples from vaccinated people were obtained from the UK trials COV001 and COV002, which included a single-blind randomized controlled phase 2/3 trial of AZD1222 (ChAdOx1 nCoV-19) in healthy adults. For TCRbeta chain sequencing, PBMC samples were collected from trial participants at day 0 and at day 28 after the second dose.

Paper-wide results and their limitations: Because no samples from the day 14 peak response were available, repertoires could be characterized only after the peak T cell response. Spike-specific TCR breadth and depth rose significantly after two AZD1222 doses compared with day 0 and with MenACWY recipients. Reportedly, close to half of the unique spike-specific TCRs recognized epitopes lying outside the regions that are mutated in the B.1.351 and B.1.1.7 variants. The whole spike protein was spanned by vaccine-associated CD4 TCRs, and dominant responses were seen in regions 160-218 and 743-854. Conclusions about previously exposed vaccinees were limited because only five to seven AZD1222 recipients were SARS-CoV-2 seropositive at baseline. In the small 56-69-year group, the increase in depth fell short of significance, most likely because of low power. Participants were mostly white British and included more females than males, and it was suggested by the authors that clonal diversity may have been underestimated.

This TCR came from an adult who received the AZD1222 COVID-19 vaccine. This sample comprised peripheral blood, obtained 28 days after the second AZD1222 dose. The chain was built from TRBV5-1 and TRBJ2-5; 8 nucleotides in the junction match TRBD1. The DNA sequence reads TGCGCCAGCAGCCCGGACAGGGTATCACAAGAGACCCAGTACTTC. It translates as CASSPDRVSQETQYF.